Below are 4 T cell receptor beta chains sequenced from a single sample in a study of cytomegalovirus exposure and HLA in healthy donors. PCR was performed using 60 Vbeta and 13 Jbeta primers. Profiled with immunoSEQ multiplex PCR; TCRdb holds only in-frame clones, not every one. This table has some 210,000 clones, about four fifths appearing once. Sequencing was done on a sample of PBMCs. The receptors derive from a woman aged 45 to 65 in good health and CMV-seropositive.

V usage is TRBV7-2 and J usage is TRBJ2-7; TRBD2 is a possible D gene (5 bases). Germline CDR1 reads SGHTA; CDR2 reads FQGNSA. V lost 5 bases and J lost 1, with 15 bases in between. The CDR3 consists of 15 residues. CDR3 loop: CASSKAGVASYEQYF. The CDR3 DNA reads TGTGCCAGCAGCAAAGCAGGCGTAGCGTCCTACGAGCAGTACTTC.

The chain carries TRBV6-5 and TRBJ2-1, with 9 bases lining up with TRBD1. J lost 4 bases, V lost 6 bases, and 7 bases had no gene match. CDR1 is MNHEY, CDR2 SVGAGI, per germline. The CDR3 is 15 amino acids. The CDR3 region is CASRHGGQGYNEQFF. The CDR3 DNA reads TGTGCCAGCAGGCACGGGGGACAGGGATACAATGAGCAGTTCTTC.

The rearrangement uses TRBV6-4 and TRBJ2-3, with a possible D match to TRBD2 (6 bases). Trimming cost V 5 bases and J 2 bases, with 14 bases left between them. CDR3 length equals 15 residues. Germline V gene sequence: CDR1 MRHNA, CDR2 SNTAGT. Written as DNA, the CDR3 is TGTGCCAGCAGTCCCTCTGGGGAGGTCACAGATACGCAGTATTTT. Protein: CASSPSGEVTDTQYF.

The table lists this clone with a few counts. The rearrangement joins TRBV9 to TRBJ1-4; no clear D. V was cut by 0 bases and J by 7 bases, with 10 bases left in between. The germline V gene encodes CDR1 SGDLS and CDR2 YYNGEE. This CDR3 has 14 residues. In DNA, the CDR3 is TGTGCCAGCAGCGTAGGGTTGTCCAGTGAAAAACTGTTTTTT. Translating gives CASSVGLSSEKLFF.